These T cell receptor beta chains were read from a single sample in a study of shared clonotypes between healthy human individuals. Produced via immunoSEQ multiplex PCR; TCRdb's table is partial and in-frame only. The sample lists more than 400,000 clones; around 80% were seen once. The sequenced sample consisted of PBMCs. These receptors came from a woman aged 35 to 49 in good health. Some clones in this sample may be carry-over from other donors' samples. The CDR3 runs from the conserved cysteine through the conserved F or W. A D gene is named only where the DNA matches it firmly. Size is stated for part of the rows, as once, few or many counts, or as a class when the clone is expanded.

V gene: TRBV7-8
clone size: .
D gene: .
J gene: TRBJ2-2
CDR3 protein: CASSLIYGQLNTGELFF
CDR3 DNA: TGTGCCAGCAGCTTAATCTACGGACAGTTAAACACCGGGGAGCTGTTTTTT

V gene: TRBV25-1
clone size: few
D gene: .
J gene: TRBJ2-5
CDR3 protein: CASSDPGETQYF
CDR3 DNA: TGTGCCAGCAGTGACCCAGGGGAGACCCAGTACTTC

V gene: TRBV28
clone size: .
D gene: .
J gene: TRBJ2-1
CDR3 protein: CASSFGRRGNNNEQFF
CDR3 DNA: TGTGCCAGCAGTTTTGGACGTCGGGGTAATAACAATGAGCAGTTCTTC

V gene: TRBV29-1
clone size: few
D gene: TRBD1
J gene: TRBJ1-1
CDR3 protein: CSVEDRGRFANTEAFF
CDR3 DNA: TGCAGCGTTGAGGACAGGGGCCGATTCGCGAACACTGAAGCTTTCTTT

V gene: TRBV7-9
clone size: .
D gene: .
J gene: TRBJ2-1
CDR3 protein: CASSPIARLDEQFF
CDR3 DNA: TGTGCCAGCAGCCCCATCGCGAGACTAGATGAGCAGTTCTTC

V gene: TRBV29-1
clone size: once
D gene: TRBD2
J gene: TRBJ2-3
CDR3 protein: CSVATSGSTDTQYF
CDR3 DNA: TGCAGCGTTGCGACTAGCGGGAGCACAGATACGCAGTATTTT

V gene: TRBV10-2
clone size: .
D gene: TRBD2
J gene: TRBJ2-5
CDR3 protein: CASSDTSGTETQYF
CDR3 DNA: TGCGCCAGCAGTGATACTAGCGGGACAGAGACCCAGTACTTC

V gene: TRBV30
clone size: .
D gene: .
J gene: TRBJ1-2
CDR3 protein: CAWSVLMGYGYTF
CDR3 DNA: TGTGCCTGGAGTGTACTTATGGGCTATGGCTACACCTTC

V gene: TRBV2
clone size: .
D gene: TRBD1
J gene: TRBJ1-1
CDR3 protein: CASRTGTGNTEAFF
CDR3 DNA: TGTGCCAGCAGAACCGGGACAGGGAACACTGAAGCTTTCTTT

V gene: TRBV7-8
clone size: once
D gene: .
J gene: TRBJ2-7
CDR3 protein: CASSHLEHEQYF
CDR3 DNA: TGTGCCAGCAGCCACCTAGAGCACGAGCAGTACTTC

V gene: TRBV6-6
clone size: .
D gene: .
J gene: TRBJ2-6
CDR3 protein: CASRSGGQGANVLTF
CDR3 DNA: TGTGCCAGCAGATCTGGGGGGCAGGGGGCCAACGTCCTGACTTTC

V gene: TRBV9
clone size: .
D gene: TRBD1
J gene: TRBJ2-3
CDR3 protein: CASSVEGGADTQYF
CDR3 DNA: TGTGCCAGCAGCGTAGAAGGGGGCGCAGATACGCAGTATTTT

V gene: TRBV7-9
clone size: .
D gene: .
J gene: TRBJ2-5
CDR3 protein: CASSLIPGKVWAQYF
CDR3 DNA: TGTGCCAGCAGCTTAATTCCGGGAAAGGTTTGGGCCCAGTACTTC

V gene: TRBV30
clone size: .
D gene: .
J gene: TRBJ2-7
CDR3 protein: CAWSSGLEGNEQYF
CDR3 DNA: TGTGCCTGGAGTAGTGGGTTAGAAGGGAACGAGCAGTACTTC

V gene: TRBV25-1
clone size: .
D gene: TRBD1
J gene: TRBJ1-4
CDR3 protein: CASSEWGTEEKLFF
CDR3 DNA: TGTGCCAGTAGTGAATGGGGGACAGAAGAAAAACTGTTTTTT

V gene: TRBV5-1
clone size: .
D gene: .
J gene: TRBJ1-5
CDR3 protein: CASSLGPGGNQPQHF
CDR3 DNA: TGCGCCAGCAGCTTGGGACCCGGTGGCAATCAGCCCCAGCATTTT

V gene: TRBV28
clone size: once
D gene: .
J gene: TRBJ2-5
CDR3 protein: CASSLKELPEYF
CDR3 DNA: TGTGCCAGCAGTTTGAAGGAATTGCCGGAGTACTTC

V gene: TRBV6-6
clone size: .
D gene: .
J gene: TRBJ1-1
CDR3 protein: CASSYPALGGTEAFF
CDR3 DNA: TGTGCCAGCAGTTACCCGGCCTTAGGGGGGACTGAAGCTTTCTTT

V gene: TRBV18
clone size: .
D gene: TRBD2
J gene: TRBJ2-5
CDR3 protein: CASSPLSPSSGNQETQYF
CDR3 DNA: TGTGCCAGCTCACCATTGTCCCCGTCTAGCGGGAACCAAGAGACCCAGTACTTC

V gene: TRBV2
clone size: few
D gene: .
J gene: TRBJ2-1
CDR3 protein: CASNPIGGAGEQFF
CDR3 DNA: TGTGCCAGCAACCCCATTGGGGGGGCGGGCGAGCAGTTCTTC

V gene: TRBV6-1
clone size: .
D gene: TRBD1
J gene: TRBJ1-1
CDR3 protein: CASSEGQGARNTEAFF
CDR3 DNA: TGTGCCAGCAGTGAAGGGCAGGGGGCGCGAAACACTGAAGCTTTCTTT

V gene: TRBV30
clone size: once
D gene: .
J gene: TRBJ1-1
CDR3 protein: CAWSVSRQEAFF
CDR3 DNA: TGTGCCTGGAGTGTTAGTAGACAGGAAGCTTTCTTT

V gene: TRBV6-6
clone size: .
D gene: TRBD1
J gene: TRBJ2-7
CDR3 protein: CASSLEQGFGAEQYF
CDR3 DNA: TGTGCCAGCAGCCTGGAACAGGGGTTCGGCGCCGAGCAGTACTTC